What follows are 31 T cell receptor beta chains derived from one specimen sequenced in a study of OX40 agonist ivuxolimab in advanced cancers. The data were produced by immunoSEQ multiplex PCR, yet TCRdb's version contains in-frame clones alone and is incomplete. Counted here are 95,000 to 100,000 clones, just under 85% occurring once; the ten biggest clones make up over 1.3%. The starting material was CD4+ or CD8+ T cells sorted from blood, obtained in a trial of the OX40 agonist ivuxolimab. All receptors come from an adult with an advanced solid tumor such as melanoma, head and neck, liver or kidney cancer.

The chain couples TRBV15 to TRBJ2-2; 8 bases fit TRBD1. CDR3 size: 15 residues. V gave up 3 bases and J gave up 5 bases; unmatched junction bases: 5. Per the germline V gene, CDR1 is LNHNV and CDR2 is YYDKDF (reference sequence). The CDR3 is CATSRNRQGTGELFF. The CDR3 DNA reads TGTGCCACCAGCAGGAACAGACAGGGGACCGGGGAGCTGTTTTTT.

The chain is built from TRBV5-1 and TRBJ1-2; D possibly corresponds to TRBD1 (5 bases). V was pared by 0 bases and J by 4 bases, with 16 bases between. This CDR3 contains 16 residues. Per the germline V gene, CDR1 is SGHRS and CDR2 is YFSETQ. CDR3 sequence (DNA): TGCGCCAGCAGCTTGGGCCTCGAGGCAGGGATCTATGGCTACACCTTC. This sequence encodes CASSLGLEAGIYGYTF.

Note on this clone: The same CDR3 also results from other DNA sequences found in this sample. V and J are TRBV9 and TRBJ2-2; perhaps TRBD1 as D (5 bases). This CDR3 has 15 amino acids. Between the trimmed V and J ends, which lost 0 bases and 5 bases, there was a span of 11 bases. From germline, CDR1 is SGDLS and CDR2 YYNGEE. CDR3 coding DNA: TGTGCCAGCAGCGTAGTGGCAGGGTTGACCGGGGAGCTGTTTTTT. Translating gives CASSVVAGLTGELFF.

The rearrangement links TRBV28 to TRBJ2-2; TRBD2 matches at 8 bases. Per the germline V gene, CDR1 is MDHEN and CDR2 is SYDVKM. Trimming cost V 6 bases and J 6 bases; bases outside gene matches: 9. This CDR3 has 15 residues. CDR3 loop: CASSPSGSRSGELFF. The CDR3 DNA sequence: TGTGCCAGCAGCCCCAGCGGGAGTAGGTCCGGGGAGCTGTTTTTT.

The chain links TRBV5-1 to TRBJ1-1; D call uncertain. V lost 1 base and J lost 1, with 5 bases in between. Germline CDR1 reads SGHRS; CDR2 reads YFSETQ. The CDR3 runs to 13 residues. CDR3 coding DNA: TGCGCCAGCAGCTTGAAGGGGAACACTGAAGCTTTCTTT. This gives the protein CASSLKGNTEAFF. The variable domain in full, completed from reference TRBV5-1 and TRBJ1-1, reads KAGVTQTPRYLIKTRGQQVTLSCSPISGHRSVSWYQQTPGQGLQFLFEYFSETQRNKGNFPGRFSGRQFSNSRSEMNVSTLELGDSALYLCASSLKGNTEAFFGQGTRLTVV.

The V and J genes are TRBV6-5 and TRBJ1-1; 7 bases map to TRBD1. This CDR3 spans 14 amino acids. In germline, CDR1 is MNHEY, CDR2 SVGAGI. V shed 7 bases and J 5 bases; nucleotides not matched to a gene: 10. The CDR3 DNA is TGTGCCAGCACCACGACAGGGTGGTGGACTGAAGCTTTCTTT. Translated, it gives CASTTTGWWTEAFF.

This chain uses TRBV4-2 with TRBJ2-5; D perhaps matches TRBD2 (6 bases). There are 18 residues in the CDR3. Germline loops: CDR1 LGHNA, CDR2 YNFKEQ. Trimming took 4 bases from V and 1 from J, leaving 22 bases between them. The CDR3 sequence: CASSRDSGTGTFQETQYF. The CDR3 DNA is TGTGCCAGCAGCCGGGACTCGGGGACTGGGACCTTCCAAGAGACCCAGTACTTC.

The chain employs TRBV30 and TRBJ1-5, with TRBD1 as a possible D gene (6 bases). This CDR3 has 13 residues. Deletions cut 1 base from V and 5 bases from J, with 9 bases between. Per the germline V gene, CDR1 is GTSNPN and CDR2 is SVGIG (reference sequence). DNA of the CDR3: TGTGCCTGGAGTGAGGGGGATTATCAGCCCCAGCATTTT. Its translation: CAWSEGDYQPQHF.

The chain has TRBV7-3 and TRBJ2-1; D possibly corresponds to TRBD2 (6 bases). The germline V gene has CDR1 SGHTA and CDR2 FQGTGA. V lost 2 bases to trimming and J lost 2 bases, with 13 bases between them. This CDR3 spans 16 amino acids. DNA for the CDR3: TGTGCCAGCAGCTTAGCTCGGACTACTGCCTACAATGAGCAGTTCTTC. The encoded protein is CASSLARTTAYNEQFF.

This rearrangement joins TRBV27 to TRBJ2-1; 9 bases agree with TRBD1. Germline loops: CDR1 MNHEY, CDR2 SMNVEV (reference sequence). The CDR3 runs to 17 residues. Unmatched junction bases numbered 11, after V lost 1 base and J lost 7 bases. CDR3 sequence (DNA): TGTGCCAGCAGTTTATTTAATCCGGGACAGGGTAAAAATGAGCAGTTCTTC. It encodes CASSLFNPGQGKNEQFF.

The rearrangement links TRBV5-1 to TRBJ2-2; unclear D gene. CDR1 SGHRS and CDR2 YFSETQ come from the germline V gene. Trimming pared 1 base from V and 4 bases from J, leaving 8 bases between. The CDR3 is 14 amino acids. The chain's CDR3 is CASSLIAITGELFF. The CDR3 DNA reads as TGCGCCAGCAGCTTGATTGCGATCACCGGGGAGCTGTTTTTT.

This chain joins TRBV7-2 and TRBJ1-6; 9 nucleotides align to TRBD1. The CDR3 extends over 15 amino acids. Germline loops: CDR1 SGHTA, CDR2 FQGNSA. Trimming removed 4 bases from V and 7 bases from J; junction bases left unmatched: 5. The CDR3 protein is CASSSLGQGNSPLHF. Written as DNA, the CDR3 is TGTGCCAGCAGCTCCCTCGGACAGGGGAATTCACCCCTCCACTTT.

The rearrangement links TRBV11-3 to TRBJ2-1; 8 bases are shared with TRBD2. CDR1 is SGHNT, CDR2 YENEEA, per germline. The trim removed 5 bases at V and 0 bases at J, leaving 6 bases unmatched. The CDR3 runs to 16 residues. As DNA, the CDR3 is TGTGCCAGCAGCCCTCGGGGGGGTCTCTCCTACAATGAGCAGTTCTTC. This sequence encodes CASSPRGGLSYNEQFF.

The count of this clone is one. V usage is TRBV4-3 and J usage is TRBJ2-3; a weak D match, TRBD1 (6 bases). The V end was cut by 0 bases, the J end by 2 bases, with 21 bases between. The CDR3 runs to 19 residues. Germline V lookup: CDR1 LGHNA, CDR2 YSLEER. In nucleotides, the CDR3 is TGCGCCAGCAGCCAAGACAGGGGTGTGTTTAGGGGCTACACAGATACGCAGTATTTT. Translated: CASSQDRGVFRGYTDTQYF.

This chain connects TRBV7-9 to TRBJ1-1; no clear D gene. This CDR3 region has 14 residues. The V and J ends lost 5 bases and 2 bases respectively, with 12 bases between them. The V gene's germline CDR1 is SEHNR and CDR2 FQNEAQ (reference sequence). This chain's CDR3 is CASSKESPNTEAFF. For the CDR3, the DNA is TGTGCCAGCAGCAAGGAATCGCCCAACACTGAAGCTTTCTTT. Supplemented by reference TRBV7-9 and TRBJ1-1, the full variable domain reads DTGVSQNPRHKITKRGQNVTFRCDPISEHNRLYWYRQTLGQGPEFLTYFQNEAQLEKSRLLSDRFSAERPKGSFSTLEIQRTEQGDSAMYLCASSKESPNTEAFFGQGTRLTVV.

The chain links TRBV29-1 to TRBJ2-1; TRBD1 matches at 8 bases. Looked up from germline, CDR1 is SQVTM and CDR2 is ANQGSEA. The J segment lost 4 bases and the V segment lost 3 bases, leaving 5 bases of the junction unmatched. This CDR3 contains 14 residues. The CDR3 region has the DNA TGCAGCGTTGAGGGACGGACAGGGTACAATGAGCAGTTCTTC. This translates into CSVEGRTGYNEQFF.

CDR3 loop: CASSQDKYGGIGYTF. DNA for the CDR3: TGCGCCAGCAGCCAAGATAAGTACGGGGGCATTGGCTACACCTTC. The genes are TRBV4-3 and TRBJ1-2, with D tentatively TRBD1 (6 bases). The CDR3 extends over 15 amino acids. The germline V and J ends were trimmed by 0 bases and 7 bases, with 15 bases remaining between them. Per germline, CDR1 LGHNA and CDR2 YSLEER.

This clone is labeled as medium-sized (0.01 to 0.1%). The chain carries TRBV2 and TRBJ2-2; TRBD2 agrees at 9 bases. CDR3 length: 15 residues. CDR1 and CDR2 (germline): SNHLY, FYNNEI. Trimming cost V 5 bases and J 2 bases; bases outside gene matches: 3. CDR3 region: CASSRLAANTGELFF. In DNA, the CDR3 is TGTGCCAGCAGTCGACTAGCGGCCAACACCGGGGAGCTGTTTTTT.

The V call is TRBV6-5, the J call TRBJ2-7; 7 positions agree with TRBD1. The CDR3 is 14 amino acids. The junction had 7 bases not matched to a gene; V was cut back by 1 base and J by 7 bases. Germline V gene data show CDR1 as MNHEY and CDR2 as SVGAGI. The CDR3 loop is CASSYFDRDPEQYF. CDR3 coding DNA: TGTGCCAGCAGTTACTTTGACAGGGATCCAGAGCAGTACTTC.

This clone came up a few times. V is TRBV5-5 and J is TRBJ2-5; the match to TRBD2 covers 9 bases. CDR1 is SGHKS and CDR2 is YYEKEE in the germline V gene (reference sequence). J was trimmed by 5 bases and V by 1 base; bases with no gene match: 6. The CDR3 extends over 15 amino acids. CDR3 amino acids: CASSLLAGEVETQYF. The CDR3 nucleotides read TGTGCCAGCAGCTTGTTAGCGGGAGAGGTCGAGACCCAGTACTTC.

The chain combines TRBV28 with TRBJ2-1, with 12 bases fitting TRBD2. The CDR3 loop spans 16 amino acids. Germline lookup yields CDR1 MDHEN and CDR2 SYDVKM. With V trimmed by 3 bases and J by 8 bases, 8 bases remained unmatched. In nucleotides, the CDR3 is TGTGCCAGCAGTTTTCTAGCGGGAGGGCGGAGGGATGAGCAGTTCTTC. Translated: CASSFLAGGRRDEQFF.

In this sample, this clone turned up once. The J gene is TRBJ2-2, the V gene TRBV4-2, with D possibly matching TRBD1 (5 bases). The germline CDR1 and CDR2 sequences are LGHNA and YNFKEQ. The CDR3 consists of 17 residues. The V end lost 4 bases, the J end lost 6 bases, and 21 bases lay between the germline ends. CDR3 in DNA: TGTGCCAGCAGCCCTATGGGCAGGGCCAACTCCGCCGGGGAGCTGTTTTTT. Protein: CASSPMGRANSAGELFF.

The chain recombines TRBV7-2 with TRBJ1-1; TRBD1 aligns across 9 bases. Per the germline V gene, CDR1 is SGHTA and CDR2 is FQGNSA. The CDR3 sequence is 16 residues long. With V trimmed by 0 bases and J by 1 base, 3 bases remained unmatched. The CDR3 bases are TGTGCCAGCAGCTTAGCATGGACAGGGGCGAACACTGAAGCTTTCTTT. This sequence encodes CASSLAWTGANTEAFF.

The CDR3 here is CASSVAPGHGSEKLFF. CDR3 DNA: TGTGCCAGCAGCGTAGCCCCGGGACACGGAAGCGAAAAACTGTTTTTT. This chain joins TRBV9 and TRBJ1-4; tentative D call: TRBD1 (6 bases). Germline assignment: CDR1 SGDLS and CDR2 YYNGEE. This CDR3 comprises 16 residues. Between the trimmed V and J ends, which lost 0 bases and 8 bases, there was a span of 17 bases.

The chain employs TRBV5-1 and TRBJ1-2; the match to TRBD1 covers 7 bases. Germline CDR1 reads SGHRS; CDR2 reads YFSETQ. J lost 4 bases, V lost 4 bases, and 7 bases had no gene match. The CDR3 consists of 14 residues. CDR3 nucleotide sequence: TGCGCCAGCAGCGCGGGACAGCGGGGCTATGGCTACACCTTC. Amino acid sequence: CASSAGQRGYGYTF.

The gene calls are TRBV4-2 and TRBJ2-1; D may be TRBD2 (5 bases). The CDR3 consists of 13 residues. Trimming removed 5 bases at V and 9 bases at J, with 14 bases between. Per the germline V gene, CDR1 is LGHNA and CDR2 is YNFKEQ. The DNA of the CDR3 is TGTGCCAGCAGCGAAGGACTCCCCCGTGAGCAGTTCTTC. Its translation: CASSEGLPREQFF.

The chain combines TRBV4-1 with TRBJ2-3; possibly TRBD2 for D (5 bases). This CDR3 spans 17 amino acids. The V end lost 1 base, the J end lost 6 bases, and 20 bases lay between the germline ends. Per germline, CDR1 MGHRA and CDR2 YSYEKL. CDR3 residues: CASSQGGKGSVQDTQYF. Here the CDR3 DNA reads TGCGCCAGCAGCCAAGGAGGGAAGGGTTCAGTGCAGGATACGCAGTATTTT.

The chain carries TRBV28 and TRBJ2-1; TRBD1 might be the D (6 bases). The CDR3 loop spans 14 amino acids. Germline V gene data show CDR1 as MDHEN and CDR2 as SYDVKM. V was shortened by 5 bases and J by 7 bases, with 15 bases between the two germline ends. The CDR3 reads CASSPYRVWNEQFF. CDR3 nucleotides: TGTGCCAGCAGTCCATACAGGGTTTGGAATGAGCAGTTCTTC. Complete variable domain (other parts from reference TRBV28 and TRBJ2-1): DVKVTQSSRYLVKRTGEKVFLECVQDMDHENMFWYRQDPGLGLRLIYFSYDVKMKEKGDIPEGYSVSREKKERFSLILESASTNQTSMYLCASSPYRVWNEQFFGPGTRLTVL.

J is TRBJ2-3 and V is TRBV28, with D unclear. Germline V CDR1 and CDR2: MDHEN, SYDVKM. V lost 6 bases to trimming and J lost 6 bases, with 10 bases between them. This CDR3 contains 12 residues. Here the CDR3 reads CASSLSQDTQYF. DNA for the CDR3: TGTGCCAGCAGCCTTTCTCAGGATACGCAGTATTTT.

There are a few counts of this clone. The V and J genes are TRBV10-1 and TRBJ2-7, with 7 bases aligning to TRBD1. Per the germline V gene, CDR1 is WNHNN and CDR2 is SYGVQD (reference sequence). V was clipped by 8 bases and J by 3 bases; unmatched bases: 7. This CDR3 contains 13 residues. The CDR3 loop is CASGPSGGYEQYF. The CDR3 DNA follows: TGCGCCAGCGGACCCTCAGGGGGCTACGAGCAGTACTTC.

CDR3 amino acids: CASRWNTEAFF. CDR3 DNA sequence: TGTGCCAGCAGGTGGAACACTGAAGCTTTCTTT. This rearrangement joins TRBV28 to TRBJ1-1; no firm D call. The germline V gene encodes CDR1 MDHEN and CDR2 SYDVKM. The V end was cut by 6 bases, the J end by 1 base, with 3 bases between. The CDR3 runs 11 residues.